This T cell receptor (beta chain) was identified during a study of blood T cells in healthy people across ages. Study observations and caveats: Estimated diversity, derived from one million T cells, was regarded as an underestimate. Diversity was higher, and naive CD4+ cells more numerous, in long-lived donors than in aged donors.

A word on this clonotype: Its antigen is not identified. A much larger clone differs by one base, so this may be a read error.

Then a second PCR, running roughly 7 to 11 cycles, was carried out with a sample-barcoded 5' primer and a J-beta primer mix. Each TCR beta cDNA got a 12-nucleotide random molecular identifier. Every sample gave at least 2.5 million paired-end reads containing CDR3. TCRdb used MiXCR to reprocess the 5' RACE reads, holding one entry per CDR3 protein. The table has under 2 million distinct CDR3 sequences, 30% to 40% seen once; the top ten hold about 11%. The CDR3 consists of 13 residues. Germline CDR1 SGHAT, CDR2 FQDESV (reference sequence). J is TRBJ2-7 and V is TRBV11-1; maybe TRBD2 (5 bases). The source of this sequence is a woman between 25 and 40 years old in good health. Input material: blood. The CDR3 nucleotides are TGTGCCAACAGCTGGACCAAGACGGGGGAGCAGTACTTC. Its translation: CANSWTKTGEQYF.